The 28 T cell receptor beta chains listed next were all sequenced from one sample in a study of beta chain features in type 1 diabetes. Since all of the isolated RNA was reverse transcribed, expressed TCRB transcripts were what got sequenced. Produced via immunoSEQ multiplex PCR; TCRdb's table is partial and in-frame only. The table includes around 300,000 clones, around 7.3% detected once. Sequences were obtained from central memory CD4+ T cells from blood. These receptors were obtained from a woman aged 18-35 years in good health.

This clone showed up just a few times. The chain couples TRBV29-1 to TRBJ2-1, with 11 bases fitting TRBD1. The V segment lost 6 bases and the J segment 7 bases; nucleotides outside the gene matches: 5. The CDR3 totals 13 residues. The germline V gene encodes CDR1 SQVTM and CDR2 ANQGSEA. The CDR3, as DNA: TGCAGCGTATGGGACAGGGGGAATAATGAGCAGTTCTTC. Encoded protein: CSVWDRGNNEQFF.

This chain connects TRBV9 to TRBJ2-2, with no clear D. Deletions cut 4 bases from V and 3 bases from J, with 10 bases between. The germline V gene has CDR1 SGDLS and CDR2 YYNGEE. This CDR3 has 14 amino acids. CDR3 DNA sequence: TGTGCCAGCAGCCCCACCAGCTACACCGGGGAGCTGTTTTTT. Residues: CASSPTSYTGELFF.

This clone was observed a few times. This chain uses TRBV5-1 with TRBJ1-6, with 7 bases identical to TRBD1. J gave up 10 bases and V 2 bases, and 15 bases lay outside the gene matches. Germline lookup yields CDR1 SGHRS and CDR2 YFSETQ. This CDR3 contains 17 residues. The CDR3 loop reads CASSFGHRDSSTSPLHF. CDR3 nucleotides: TGCGCCAGCAGCTTTGGCCACCGGGACAGCTCCACGTCACCCCTCCACTTT.

V and J are TRBV5-1 and TRBJ2-3, with 10 bases matching TRBD1. Germline trimming cut 5 bases from V and 0 bases from J; bases unmatched to any gene: 3. CDR3 length: 15 residues. Per the germline V gene, CDR1 is SGHRS and CDR2 is YFSETQ. The CDR3 loop is CASRRQGASTDTQYF. The CDR3, as DNA: TGCGCCAGCAGGCGACAGGGGGCCAGCACAGATACGCAGTATTTT.

This clone was detected only a few times. One end of the junction fails to match germline, which may point to a read error. The chain couples TRBV7-7 to TRBJ2-5; weak D call: TRBD2 (6 bases). Germline-derived CDR1 and CDR2 are SSHAT and FNYEAQ (reference sequence). The CDR3 has 14 amino acids. The chain's CDR3 is CASSPTKAGETQYF. The CDR3 DNA is TGTGCTAGCAGCCCGACAAAAGCGGGAGAGACCCAGTACTTC.

A few counts support this clone. The chain couples TRBV6-6 to TRBJ1-2, with 8 bases identical to TRBD1. Trimming at V came to 2 bases and at J to 6 bases, leaving 5 bases not matched to a gene. The CDR3 runs 14 residues. In germline, CDR1 is MNHNY, CDR2 SVGAGI (reference sequence). The CDR3 bases are TGTGCCAGCAGTTACATGACAGGGGTGGATGGCTACACCTTC. Translated: CASSYMTGVDGYTF.

The sample holds a few counts of this clone. V and J are TRBV7-2 and TRBJ2-1; 10 nucleotides agree with TRBD1. Germline CDR1 SGHTA, CDR2 FQGNSA. The CDR3 runs 16 residues. Trimming at V came to 0 bases and at J to 4 bases, leaving 3 bases not matched to a gene. CDR3 region: CASSLAGTGAYNEQFF. In DNA, the CDR3 is TGTGCCAGCAGCTTAGCCGGGACAGGGGCGTACAATGAGCAGTTCTTC.

This clone was counted many times. This chain uses TRBV27 with TRBJ2-7, with D tentatively TRBD2 (6 bases). The germline CDR1 and CDR2 sequences are MNHEY and SMNVEV (reference sequence). V was cut by 6 bases and J by 4 bases, with 19 bases left in between. The CDR3 spans 15 residues. The CDR3 coding sequence is TGTGCCAGCAGAATTAATCTAGCGACCATTTACGAGCAGTACGTC. The encoded protein is CASRINLATIYEQYV.

As to this clone: Other nucleotide sequences in the sample specify the same CDR3. The rearrangement uses TRBV30 and TRBJ1-5, with TRBD1 as a possible D gene (5 bases). V dropped 2 bases and J dropped 8 bases, with 7 bases sitting between them. The CDR3 contains 11 residues. Germline V CDR1 and CDR2: GTSNPN, SVGIG (reference sequence). The CDR3 here is CAWSLGEPQHF. As DNA, the CDR3 is TGTGCCTGGAGTTTGGGGGAGCCCCAGCATTTT. The whole variable domain, remainder taken from reference TRBV30 and TRBJ1-5, is SQTIHQWPATLVQPVGSPLSLECTVEGTSNPNLYWYRQAAGRGLQLLFYSVGIGQISSEVPQNLSASRPQDRQFILSSKKLLLSDSGFYLCAWSLGEPQHFGDGTRLSIL.

This clone was seen a handful of times. The chain recombines TRBV2 with TRBJ2-2; perhaps D is TRBD1 or TRBD2 (7 bases each). The CDR3 loop spans 15 amino acids. Germline-derived CDR1 and CDR2 are SNHLY and FYNNEI. Trimming removed 6 bases from V and 6 bases from J, with 17 bases in between. CDR3 DNA: TGTGCCAGCAGATTCCAGGGGGGGAATTCCGGGGAGCTGTTTTTT. Translation: CASRFQGGNSGELFF.

This clone was detected a few times. V usage is TRBV30 and J usage is TRBJ1-2; TRBD1 matches at 7 bases. The CDR3 length is 12 residues. Per the germline V gene, CDR1 is GTSNPN and CDR2 is SVGIG (reference sequence). J lost 7 bases, V lost 6 bases, and 8 bases had no gene match. The CDR3 DNA reads TGTGCCTGTCCCACAGGGGCCGCTGGCTACACCTTC. It codes for CACPTGAAGYTF.

The chain carries TRBV18 and TRBJ2-5, with 11 bases identical to TRBD2. The ends lost 3 bases at V and 2 bases at J; junction bases unmatched: 2. This CDR3 spans 15 amino acids. Germline V gene lookup returns CDR1 KGHSH and CDR2 LQKENI. The CDR3 DNA reads TGTGCCAGCTCACCGGGACTAGCGGTACAAGAGACCCAGTACTTC. This translates into CASSPGLAVQETQYF.

V usage is TRBV10-3 and J usage is TRBJ2-4; 10 bases agree with TRBD1. Germline values: CDR1 ENHRY, CDR2 SYGVKD. Trimming at V came to 2 bases and at J to 7 bases, leaving 5 bases not matched to a gene. This CDR3 has 15 residues. The CDR3 bases are TGTGCCATCAGTGAGGGGACAGGGGAAGGGAACATTCAGTACTTC. It codes for CAISEGTGEGNIQYF.

J is TRBJ1-2 and V is TRBV6-4; maybe TRBD1 (6 bases). V was cut by 6 bases and J by 3 bases, with 23 bases left in between. Germline V gene lookup returns CDR1 MRHNA and CDR2 SNTAGT. The CDR3 contains 17 residues. The CDR3 DNA reads TGTGCCAGCAGCTCTCGGACAGCCGGGACCTCTGACTATGGCTACACCTTC. Translating gives CASSSRTAGTSDYGYTF.

This clone was observed a handful of times. This rearrangement joins TRBV5-1 to TRBJ1-1; D gene unclear. Germline lookup yields CDR1 SGHRS and CDR2 YFSETQ. Trimming took off 0 bases at V and 1 base at J, with 13 bases between the two ends. The CDR3 contains 16 residues. CDR3 bases: TGCGCCAGCAGCTTGGTGGTTAGCGGTCCGAACACTGAAGCTTTCTTT. Protein sequence: CASSLVVSGPNTEAFF.

This clone was counted only a few times. The chain joins TRBV10-3 to TRBJ2-7; maybe TRBD1 (7 bases). This CDR3 region has 11 residues. CDR1 is ENHRY, CDR2 SYGVKD, per germline. V lost 7 bases to trimming and J lost 7 bases, with 11 bases between them. The CDR3 nucleotides read TGTGCCATCAAGGGGGCGGGGGAGCAGTACGTC. Its translation: CAIKGAGEQYV.

The rearrangement links TRBV5-4 to TRBJ2-5, with 13 bases identical to TRBD2. This CDR3 is built from 15 residues. V lost 4 bases, J lost 5 bases, and 5 bases stayed unmatched. Germline loops: CDR1 SGHNT, CDR2 YYREEE (reference sequence). DNA of the CDR3: TGTGCCAGCAGCCCGGGGACTAGCGGGGTGGAGACCCAGTACTTC. Protein sequence: CASSPGTSGVETQYF.

This clone was picked up many times. This chain uses TRBV18 with TRBJ2-5; 9 bases match TRBD1. The CDR3 loop spans 15 amino acids. From germline, CDR1 is KGHSH and CDR2 LQKENI. After removal of 2 bases from V and 4 bases from J, the junction contained 5 bases not matched to a gene. The CDR3 DNA sequence: TGTGCCAGCTCACCAACGACAGGGGGTACAGAGACCCAGTACTTC. It is translated as CASSPTTGGTETQYF. The variable domain in full, completed from reference TRBV18 and TRBJ2-5, reads NAGVMQNPRHLVRRRGQEARLRCSPMKGHSHVYWYRQLPEEGLKFMVYLQKENIIDESGMPKERFSAEFPKEGPSILRIQQVVRGDSAAYFCASSPTTGGTETQYFGPGTRLLVL.

This clone was seen a handful of times. The chain is built from TRBV28 and TRBJ1-6; no definite D call. V gave up 8 bases and J gave up 4 bases, with 12 bases separating them. Per germline, CDR1 MDHEN and CDR2 SYDVKM. The CDR3 runs 14 residues. CDR3 sequence reads: CASATHRYNSPLHF. The CDR3 DNA reads as TGTGCCAGCGCTACCCACAGATATAATTCACCCCTCCACTTT.

This clone was observed a few times. The CDR3 DNA reads as TGCGCCAGCAGCGTAGGACAGGGGAGCTCCGGGGCCAACGTCCTGACTTTC. Amino acid sequence: CASSVGQGSSGANVLTF. The chain carries TRBV5-1 and TRBJ2-6, with 9 bases fitting TRBD1. The germline V gene encodes CDR1 SGHRS and CDR2 YFSETQ. The CDR3 is made up of 17 amino acids. The V segment lost 4 bases and the J segment 4 bases; nucleotides outside the gene matches: 9.

Only a few counts were recorded for this clone. The genes are TRBV7-2 and TRBJ1-2, with a weak D call TRBD1 (5 bases). V was trimmed by 3 bases and J by 9 bases, leaving 14 bases between them. The CDR3 contains 13 residues. Germline lookup yields CDR1 SGHTA and CDR2 FQGNSA. CDR3 residues: CASSFVGADRYTF. CDR3 nucleotide sequence: TGTGCCAGCAGCTTTGTTGGGGCCGATCGCTACACCTTC. The full variable domain, its missing parts supplied by reference TRBV7-2 and TRBJ1-2, is GAGVSQSPSNKVTEKGKDVELRCDPISGHTALYWYRQSLGQGLEFLIYFQGNSAPDKSGLPSDRFSAERTGGSVSTLTIQRTQQEDSAVYLCASSFVGADRYTFGSGTRLTVV.

This clone appeared many times. This sequence joins TRBV5-6 and TRBJ2-3; possible D gene TRBD2, 5 bases. Per germline, CDR1 SGHDT and CDR2 YYEEEE. The CDR3 contains 15 residues. Trimming stripped 2 bases from V and 0 bases from J, with 10 bases between. The CDR3: CASSLGLTSTDTQYF. The DNA of the CDR3 is TGTGCCAGCAGCTTAGGACTTACCAGCACAGATACGCAGTATTTT. The full variable domain, completed using reference TRBV5-6 and TRBJ2-3, is DAGVTQSPTHLIKTRGQQVTLRCSPKSGHDTVSWYQQALGQGPQFIFQYYEEEERQRGNFPDRFSGHQFPNYSSELNVNALLLGDSALYLCASSLGLTSTDTQYFGPGTRLTVL.

Only a few counts were recorded for this clone. The chain has TRBV6-5 and TRBJ1-3; D remains ambiguous. The ends were cut back, 2 bases at V and 7 bases at J, with 9 bases in the middle. The CDR3 runs 13 residues. The germline CDR1 and CDR2 sequences are MNHEY and SVGAGI. The CDR3 is CASSYGPGNTIYF. The DNA of the CDR3 is TGTGCCAGCAGTTACGGCCCCGGGAACACCATATATTTT.

This clone occurred a few times. V is TRBV5-4 and J is TRBJ2-1; 8 bases map to TRBD2. There are 16 residues in the CDR3. V lost 4 bases to trimming and J lost 5 bases; unmatched junction nucleotides: 11. Germline V gene lookup returns CDR1 SGHNT and CDR2 YYREEE (reference sequence). The CDR3 loop is CASSQLRAGGNNEQFF. In DNA, the CDR3 is TGTGCCAGCAGCCAGCTACGGGCGGGGGGTAACAATGAGCAGTTCTTC.

The chain combines TRBV18 with TRBJ2-5, with D tentatively TRBD1 (5 bases). Trimming stripped 2 bases from V and 4 bases from J, with 11 bases between. From germline, CDR1 is KGHSH and CDR2 LQKENI. This CDR3 has 14 residues. CDR3 in amino acids: CASSPRGGAETQYF. CDR3 sequence (DNA): TGTGCCAGCTCACCAAGGGGCGGCGCAGAGACCCAGTACTTC.

This clone was recorded a few times. The chain carries TRBV11-3 and TRBJ2-2; D is undetermined. The CDR3 is made up of 16 amino acids. V lost 2 bases to trimming and J lost 5 bases, with 15 bases between them. The germline V gene has CDR1 SGHNT and CDR2 YENEEA. The CDR3 nucleotides read TGTGCCAGCAGCTTAAGACAAACCTTTAATACCGGGGAGCTGTTTTTT. As protein: CASSLRQTFNTGELFF.

The rearrangement uses TRBV7-8 and TRBJ1-4; 9 nucleotides align to TRBD1. Looked up from germline, CDR1 is SGHVS and CDR2 is FQNEAQ. V dropped 4 bases and J dropped 4; count of bases not matched to a gene: 10. The CDR3 has 17 residues. The CDR3 sequence: CASSSSRDRALNEKLFF. Here the CDR3 DNA reads TGTGCCAGCAGCTCGTCCCGGGACAGGGCCCTTAATGAAAAACTGTTTTTT.

This clone was recorded at least ten times. The rearrangement uses TRBV10-3 and TRBJ2-1, with 8 bases lining up with TRBD2. The J segment lost 2 bases and the V segment lost 7 bases, leaving 7 bases of the junction unmatched. The CDR3 has 15 residues. Germline values: CDR1 ENHRY, CDR2 SYGVKD. In DNA, the CDR3 is TGTGCCATCACCCCGGGGGGGGATGCCTACAATGAGCAGTTCTTC. Amino acid sequence: CAITPGGDAYNEQFF.